The 31 T cell receptor beta chains in this list originate from one sample, sequenced in a study of a mutant IDH1 vaccine in newly diagnosed glioma. Their antigens remain unidentified. TCRdb keeps only in-frame clones here, not all; method: immunoSEQ multiplex PCR. The sample lists about 65,000 clones, roughly four fifths occurring once. Time point meaning: week 35, safety follow-up. The study gave 300 ug of mutant IDH1 20-mer peptide per vaccine dose, with topical imiquimod. The material was PBMCs, obtained from a glioma patient whose treatment included an IDH1 peptide vaccine. Receptor source: a man between 35 and 55 years old with glioma.

The chain links TRBV19 to TRBJ2-3; D perhaps matches TRBD1 (5 bases). The CDR3 has 13 amino acids. V gave up 6 bases and J gave up 1 base, with 8 bases separating them. Germline V CDR1 and CDR2: LNHDA, SQIVND (reference sequence). CDR3 bases: TGTGCCAGTAGGACAGCTGGCACAGATACGCAGTATTTT. It yields the protein CASRTAGTDTQYF. Combining the CDR3 with reference TRBV19 and TRBJ2-3 gives the whole variable domain DGGITQSPKYLFRKEGQNVTLSCEQNLNHDAMYWYRQDPGQGLRLIYYSQIVNDFQKGDIAEGYSVSREKKESFPLTVTSAQKNPTAFYLCASRTAGTDTQYFGPGTRLTVL.

The chain employs TRBV12-2 and TRBJ1-2; the D call of TRBD1 is as the table states it, not checked on the DNA. TRBV12-2 is flagged as a pseudogene. This CDR3 comprises 16 residues. The CDR3 sequence is CASRLADGRRGDGYTF. The CDR3 region has the DNA TGTGCAAGTCGCTTAGCGGATGGTCGCAGGGGAGATGGCTACACCTTC.

The V and J genes are TRBV10-3 and TRBJ2-5, with TRBD1 matching over 7 bases. The CDR3 runs to 13 residues. Trimming at V came to 7 bases and at J to 1 base, leaving 3 bases not matched to a gene. CDR1 ENHRY and CDR2 SYGVKD come from the germline V gene. The CDR3 DNA reads TGTGCCATCAATAGGGACAGCCAAGAGACCCAGTACTTC. Translated: CAINRDSQETQYF.

The chain employs TRBV6-5 and TRBJ2-1, with 11 bases fitting TRBD2. With 4 bases clipped from V and 10 bases from J, the junction kept 9 bases outside the gene matches. The CDR3 sequence is 15 residues long. Germline lookup yields CDR1 MNHEY and CDR2 SVGAGI. CDR3 bases: TGTGCCAGCAGTTGGGATAGCGGGGGGGTAGGCGAGCAGTTCTTC. Translated: CASSWDSGGVGEQFF.

CDR3 amino acids: CASSPRQENTEAFF. The CDR3 bases are TGTGCCAGCAGCCCTCGACAGGAGAACACTGAAGCTTTCTTT. The chain links TRBV9 to TRBJ1-1, with a possible D match to TRBD1 (6 bases). V lost 4 bases, J lost 1 base, and 11 bases lay in between. The germline V gene has CDR1 SGDLS and CDR2 YYNGEE. The CDR3 is 14 amino acids.

The V and J genes are TRBV10-3 and TRBJ1-6, with D perhaps matching TRBD1 (5 bases). The CDR3 length is 13 residues. From germline, CDR1 is ENHRY and CDR2 SYGVKD. Between the trimmed V and J ends, which lost 7 bases and 10 bases, there was a span of 14 bases. CDR3 amino acids: CAITNGGGSPLHF. CDR3 nucleotide sequence: TGTGCCATCACGAACGGGGGAGGGTCACCCCTCCACTTT.

This clone was recorded only once. The V gene is TRBV18, the J gene TRBJ1-2; tentative D call: TRBD1 (6 bases). This CDR3 contains 15 residues. Germline V gives CDR1 KGHSH, CDR2 LQKENI. With 6 bases removed from V and 0 bases from J, the gap between germline ends came to 14 bases. In DNA form, the CDR3 reads TGTGCCAGCTCGCAAATCCCAGGGGCTAACTATGGCTACACCTTC. Translated: CASSQIPGANYGYTF.

The chain employs TRBV18 and TRBJ2-2; weak D call: TRBD1 (5 bases). This CDR3 has 15 residues. The germline V gene has CDR1 KGHSH and CDR2 LQKENI. V gave up 0 bases and J gave up 4 bases, with 9 bases separating them. CDR3 nucleotides: TGTGCCAGCTCACCACCCAGGGTGGCCACCGGGGAGCTGTTTTTT. It translates to CASSPPRVATGELFF.

This chain joins TRBV4-2 and TRBJ1-4, with D uncertain. Trimming took 5 bases from V and 2 from J, leaving 15 bases between them. The CDR3 loop spans 16 amino acids. Germline values: CDR1 LGHNA, CDR2 YNFKEQ. CDR3 DNA: TGTGCCAGCAGCGTCCAGAGTTTTGGCACTAATGAAAAACTGTTTTTT. Translation gives CASSVQSFGTNEKLFF.

CDR3 loop: CATSRTGMIYNEQFF. The CDR3 nucleotides are TGCGCCACCTCGCGGACAGGCATGATCTACAATGAGCAGTTCTTC. The chain uses TRBV5-1 and TRBJ2-1; the match to TRBD1 covers 7 bases. Germline trimming cut 9 bases from V and 3 bases from J; bases unmatched to any gene: 12. The CDR3 covers 15 residues. Germline assignment: CDR1 SGHRS and CDR2 YFSETQ.

This chain uses TRBV10-3 with TRBJ2-5; the D is unclear. V was cut by 4 bases and J by 5 bases, with 8 bases left in between. The CDR3 sequence is 12 residues long. From germline, CDR1 is ENHRY and CDR2 SYGVKD. CDR3 bases: TGTGCCATCAGTGGGGATGGCGAGACCCAGTACTTC. Amino acids: CAISGDGETQYF.

The V call is TRBV18, the J call TRBJ2-2; weak D call: TRBD1 (5 bases). The V end lost 3 bases, the J end lost 3 bases, and 8 bases lay between the germline ends. Germline CDR1 is KGHSH and CDR2 is LQKENI. The CDR3 runs 14 residues. CDR3 region: CASSPTEYTGELFF. For the CDR3, the DNA is TGTGCCAGCTCACCGACAGAGTACACCGGGGAGCTGTTTTTT.

The rearrangement joins TRBV28 to TRBJ1-1, with 9 bases matching TRBD1. The V gene's germline CDR1 is MDHEN and CDR2 SYDVKM. The CDR3 extends over 12 amino acids. V was pared by 8 bases and J by 7 bases, with 5 bases of the junction left unmatched. The CDR3 nucleotides are TGTGCCAGCGGTAGGACAGGGGTTGAAGCTTTCTTT. It is translated as CASGRTGVEAFF.

V is TRBV5-1 and J is TRBJ2-1; D call uncertain. The CDR3 sequence is 11 residues long. Trimming removed 5 bases at V and 8 bases at J, with 8 bases between. Looked up from germline, CDR1 is SGHRS and CDR2 is YFSETQ. CDR3 amino acids: CASRYRDEQFF. The CDR3 DNA reads TGCGCCAGCAGGTACCGTGATGAGCAGTTCTTC.

This clone was seen just once. V and J are TRBV9 and TRBJ1-1, with a weak D call TRBD1 (6 bases). Germline assignment: CDR1 SGDLS and CDR2 YYNGEE. The CDR3 length is 14 residues. The ends were cut back, 0 bases at V and 4 bases at J, with 10 bases in the middle. CDR3 DNA: TGTGCCAGCAGCGTAGAGTCCAGGGGCACTGAAGCTTTCTTT. Its protein is CASSVESRGTEAFF.

The rearrangement uses TRBV11-3 and TRBJ2-3; 7 bases map to TRBD1. Germline values: CDR1 SGHNT, CDR2 YENEEA. V shed 2 bases, J shed 1 base, and the junction held 0 bases outside the gene matches. CDR3 length equals 14 residues. The CDR3 region is CASSLQGGTDTQYF. For the CDR3, the DNA is TGTGCCAGCAGCTTACAGGGGGGCACAGATACGCAGTATTTT.

The chain joins TRBV5-1 to TRBJ2-7; 7 bases match TRBD2. Germline trimming cut 4 bases from V and 4 bases from J; bases unmatched to any gene: 11. The CDR3 consists of 15 residues. The germline gives CDR1 SGHRS, CDR2 YFSETQ. The CDR3 nucleotides read TGCGCCAGCAGCCCCTCCCGCCCGGGGGGTTACGAGCAGTACTTC. Translating gives CASSPSRPGGYEQYF. Combining the CDR3 with reference TRBV5-1 and TRBJ2-7 gives the whole variable domain KAGVTQTPRYLIKTRGQQVTLSCSPISGHRSVSWYQQTPGQGLQFLFEYFSETQRNKGNFPGRFSGRQFSNSRSEMNVSTLELGDSALYLCASSPSRPGGYEQYFGPGTRLTVT.

V is TRBV15 and J is TRBJ2-7; D gene uncertain. This CDR3 is built from 14 residues. From germline, CDR1 is LNHNV and CDR2 YYDKDF (reference sequence). Deletions cut 0 bases from V and 1 base from J, with 7 bases between. In DNA, the CDR3 is TGTGCCACCAGCAGAGATCAACTGTCCTACGAGCAGTACTTC. Protein: CATSRDQLSYEQYF.

This rearrangement joins TRBV19 to TRBJ2-1; 8 bases are a match to TRBD2. The J segment lost 9 bases and the V segment lost 10 bases, leaving 14 bases of the junction unmatched. Germline loops: CDR1 LNHDA, CDR2 SQIVND (reference sequence). The CDR3 length is 14 residues. CDR3 sequence: CATQAGAGVREQFF. The CDR3 nucleotides read TGTGCCACCCAAGCGGGGGCAGGGGTTCGTGAGCAGTTCTTC.

The V and J genes are TRBV7-9 and TRBJ2-4; D may correspond to TRBD1 or TRBD2 (5 bases each). Per germline, CDR1 SEHNR and CDR2 FQNEAQ (reference sequence). The CDR3 has 15 residues. V lost 5 bases to trimming and J lost 5 bases, with 16 bases between them. The CDR3 reads CASSPRHGTENIQYF. The CDR3 nucleotides read TGTGCCAGCAGCCCCCGTCATGGGACGGAAAACATTCAGTACTTC.

This clone came up a few times. The chain links TRBV28 to TRBJ2-7; 10 positions match TRBD2. The V segment lost 2 bases and the J segment 2 bases; nucleotides outside the gene matches: 12. Germline values: CDR1 MDHEN, CDR2 SYDVKM. The CDR3 is 18 amino acids. The CDR3 region is CASSLNELAGVGAYEQYF. The CDR3, as DNA: TGTGCCAGCAGTTTAAACGAGCTAGCGGGAGTTGGGGCCTACGAGCAGTACTTC.

The CDR3 loop is CASSSRVGNTEAFF. The CDR3 DNA reads as TGTGCCAGCAGCTCCAGGGTGGGGAACACTGAAGCTTTCTTT. The chain is built from TRBV7-2 and TRBJ1-1; D is possibly TRBD1 (5 bases). CDR1 is SGHTA, CDR2 FQGNSA, per germline. The germline V and J ends were trimmed by 4 bases and 1 base, with 10 bases remaining between them. This CDR3 region has 14 residues.

The V and J genes are TRBV5-1 and TRBJ2-3; 8 positions agree with TRBD1. Germline-derived CDR1 and CDR2 are SGHRS and YFSETQ. CDR3 length: 16 residues. The junction had 11 bases not matched to a gene; V was cut back by 2 bases and J by 6 bases. The CDR3 sequence is CASSLTGGPVADTQYF. CDR3 in DNA: TGCGCCAGCAGCTTAACAGGGGGGCCCGTTGCGGATACGCAGTATTTT.

V and J are TRBV9 and TRBJ2-3; 7 nucleotides line up with TRBD1. This CDR3 is 15 amino acids long. The ends lost 4 bases at V and 3 bases at J; junction bases unmatched: 8. Per the germline V gene, CDR1 is SGDLS and CDR2 is YYNGEE. The CDR3: CASSLPGGPTDTQYF. CDR3 DNA: TGTGCCAGCAGCCTTCCAGGGGGACCTACAGATACGCAGTATTTT.

The chain joins TRBV5-6 to TRBJ1-4; unclear D gene. Germline loops: CDR1 SGHDT, CDR2 YYEEEE. The CDR3 contains 15 residues. V lost 2 bases and J 0 bases, leaving 8 bases between the germline ends. For the CDR3, the DNA is TGTGCCAGCAGCTTCCGCGCTGCAACTAATGAAAAACTGTTTTTT. Translated: CASSFRAATNEKLFF.

The DNA for the CDR3 is TGTGCCTGGAGTGCCGGGACAGGGACGAACTATGGCTACACCTTC. Amino acids: CAWSAGTGTNYGYTF. The V and J genes are TRBV30 and TRBJ1-2; 9 bases match TRBD1. This CDR3 is 15 amino acids long. J was trimmed by 2 bases and V by 1 base; bases with no gene match: 5. CDR1 and CDR2 from the germline V gene are GTSNPN and SVGIG (reference sequence).

On this clone: The same CDR3 can be traced to other DNA sequences in this sample. The genes are TRBV5-1 and TRBJ2-3, with D unresolved. V was cut by 2 bases and J by 6 bases, with 7 bases left in between. Germline loops: CDR1 SGHRS, CDR2 YFSETQ. This CDR3 comprises 12 residues. For the CDR3, the DNA is TGCGCCAGCAGCTTCTCGAGGGATACGCAGTATTTT. This gives the protein CASSFSRDTQYF. The entire variable domain, with the rest obtained from reference TRBV5-1 and TRBJ2-3, is as follows: KAGVTQTPRYLIKTRGQQVTLSCSPISGHRSVSWYQQTPGQGLQFLFEYFSETQRNKGNFPGRFSGRQFSNSRSEMNVSTLELGDSALYLCASSFSRDTQYFGPGTRLTVL.

This clone has only a few counts. The rearrangement uses TRBV6-5 and TRBJ1-1; D is unclear. This CDR3 contains 15 residues. Germline CDR1 MNHEY, CDR2 SVGAGI. V shed 5 bases and J shed 0 bases, with 13 bases lying between them. CDR3 nucleotides: TGTGCCAGCAGTCCCAGGAGGCCTATGAACACTGAAGCTTTCTTT. As protein: CASSPRRPMNTEAFF.

The chain couples TRBV30 to TRBJ2-3; 7 positions agree with TRBD1. This CDR3 is 14 amino acids long. Germline assignment: CDR1 GTSNPN and CDR2 SVGIG (reference sequence). Trimming removed 2 bases from V and 4 bases from J; junction bases left unmatched: 6. Here the CDR3 reads CAWSKEQGADTQYF. Written as DNA, the CDR3 is TGTGCCTGGAGTAAGGAGCAGGGGGCAGATACGCAGTATTTT.

The chain links TRBV9 to TRBJ1-2; D not resolved. From germline, CDR1 is SGDLS and CDR2 YYNGEE. The CDR3 length is 16 residues. The ends were cut back, 2 bases at V and 4 bases at J, with 18 bases in the middle. The CDR3: CASSVARAGFSYGYTF. In DNA, the CDR3 is TGTGCCAGCAGCGTGGCCCGGGCGGGGTTTAGCTATGGCTACACCTTC.

This clone was counted between two and nine times. The gene calls are TRBV18 and TRBJ2-1, with 10 bases identical to TRBD2. Germline V gene sequence: CDR1 KGHSH, CDR2 LQKENI. This CDR3 has 16 residues. V was pared by 8 bases and J by 5 bases, with 12 bases of the junction left unmatched. The CDR3 DNA follows: TGTGCCAGCGGAGCGAGCGGGAGGGCCGTGAACAATGAGCAGTTCTTC. It translates to CASGASGRAVNNEQFF.